These T cell receptor beta chains were read from a single sample in a study of T cells in Graves' hyperthyroidism and ophthalmopathy. From the multiplex PCR reads, TCRdb called clonotypes with MiXCR, one entry per CDR3 protein. The sample lists approximately 330,000 distinct CDR3 sequences, approximately 18% occurring once. Material: blood. The origin of the receptors is a woman between 45 and 60 years old with Graves' hyperthyroidism. Both conserved end residues are part of each CDR3. The order of the fields is D gene, J gene, V gene, clone size, CDR3 DNA, CDR3 protein. D genes are given only for firm matches. The listing skips clone size in some rows; elsewhere it reads once, few, many or a size class.

TRBD1,TRBJ1-1,TRBV2,many,TGTGCCAGCAGGTTTTGGACAGGGCAAGGCACTGAAGCTTTCTTT,CASRFWTGQGTEAFF
TRBD1,TRBJ1-1,TRBV7-9,NA,TGTGCCAGCAGCTTGGAACAGGGGGGCCTCGGGGGCACTGAAGCTTTCTTT,CASSLEQGGLGGTEAFF
NA,TRBJ2-7,TRBV11-1,many,TGTGCCAGCAGCTCTCGACAGGGACTGAACGGCGAGCAGTACTTC,CASSSRQGLNGEQYF
NA,TRBJ2-5,TRBV5-1,NA,TGCGCCAGCAGCTTCCCGTGGAATAGTGTGACCGAGACCCAGTACTTC,CASSFPWNSVTETQYF
NA,TRBJ2-7,TRBV29-1,NA,TGCAGCGTCGGACAATCCGGTAGCTACGAGCAGTACTTC,CSVGQSGSYEQYF
NA,TRBJ2-2,TRBV9,NA,TGTGCCAGCAGCGTAGGACAGGAGGGGGCCGGGGAGCTGTTTTTT,CASSVGQEGAGELFF
NA,TRBJ2-7,TRBV10-3,NA,TGTGCCATCAGTGAAGGGAAACTTGGAGGAGACGAGCAGTACTTC,CAISEGKLGGDEQYF
NA,TRBJ2-3,TRBV20-1,NA,TGCAGTGCTGGGGGAGCGGAAAGCACAGATACGCAGTATTTT,CSAGGAESTDTQYF
TRBD2,TRBJ2-7,TRBV19,NA,TGTGCCAGTAGTACGGGACTAGCGAACGAGCAGTACTTC,CASSTGLANEQYF
TRBD1,TRBJ1-5,TRBV28,NA,TGTGCCAGCAGTTTCGGGGGGACAGGGGGCCAGCCCCAGCATTTT,CASSFGGTGGQPQHF
NA,TRBJ2-1,TRBV5-1,many,TGCGCCAGCACCATGATTTGGGGACCCCTCGATGAGCAGTTCTTC,CASTMIWGPLDEQFF
TRBD1,TRBJ2-2,TRBV4-1,few,TGCGCCAGCACCACACAGGGGACCGGGGAGCTGTTTTTT,CASTTQGTGELFF
NA,TRBJ1-1,TRBV12-3/TRBV12-4,NA,TGTGCCAGCAGCCCCTCGGTCTGGGGTGGGAACACTGAAGCTTTCTTT,CASSPSVWGGNTEAFF
NA,TRBJ1-3,TRBV9,NA,TGTGCCAGCAGCGTAGCAACATCATCTGGAAACACCATATATTTT,CASSVATSSGNTIYF
NA,TRBJ1-3,TRBV3-1,many,TGTGCCAGCAGCCACTCTGGAAACACCATATATTTT,CASSHSGNTIYF
TRBD1,TRBJ1-5,TRBV27,many,TGTGCCAGCAGTCCAAGTTTCGGGACAGGGGGCGGGGATCAGCCCCAGCATTTT,CASSPSFGTGGGDQPQHF
TRBD2,TRBJ2-7,TRBV5-5,few,TGTGCCAGCAGCTACGCTAGCGGGAGAACCGAGCAGTACTTC,CASSYASGRTEQYF
NA,TRBJ2-2,TRBV3-1,few,TGTGCCAGCAGCCACCGGGTCATATCTGAGGGGGAGCTGTTTTTT,CASSHRVISEGELFF
NA,TRBJ1-1,TRBV3-1,many,TGTGCCAGCAGCCAAGTCTTGAACACTGAAGCTTTCTTT,CASSQVLNTEAFF
NA,TRBJ1-1,TRBV18,few,TGTGCCAGCTCACCAGAATACAGGGTTTATGATGAAGCTTTCTTT,CASSPEYRVYDEAFF
NA,TRBJ2-2,TRBV9,NA,TGTGCCAGCAGGGGGCCGGGCGGGGAGCTGTTTTTT,CASRGPGGELFF
NA,TRBJ1-3,TRBV28,few,TGTGCCAGCGGAAAGGGACATATTCGGCCTGGAAACACCATATATTTT,CASGKGHIRPGNTIYF
NA,TRBJ1-1,TRBV5-1,many,TGCGCCAGCAGCTTGGCCGACAGGATGAACACTGAAGCTTTCTTT,CASSLADRMNTEAFF
NA,TRBJ2-1,TRBV28,many,TGTGCCAGCAGCCCCTCCCCAGGGGGGGATGAGCAGTTCTTC,CASSPSPGGDEQFF
TRBD2,TRBJ2-5,TRBV28,many,TGTGCCAGCAGCCCCATTTTAGGGGAGGGCCGAGAGACCCAGTACTTC,CASSPILGEGRETQYF
TRBD1,TRBJ1-3,TRBV20-1,NA,TGCAGTGCTAGAGACGAGGGGGCTTCGGGAAACACCATATATTTT,CSARDEGASGNTIYF
TRBD1,TRBJ2-1,TRBV7-2,many,TGTGCCAGCAGCTATGACAGGGGGCTTTACAATGAGCAGTTCTTC,CASSYDRGLYNEQFF
NA,TRBJ1-5,TRBV6-1,many,TGTGCCAGCAGTGAAGCCGCGAGAATCAAAGGGGGCAATCAGCCCCAGCATTTT,CASSEAARIKGGNQPQHF
NA,TRBJ2-5,TRBV29-1,NA,TGCAGCGTTGAAGGGAAAGGGGGAGACCAAGAGACCCAGTACTTC,CSVEGKGGDQETQYF
NA,TRBJ1-5,TRBV6-1,many,TGTGCCAGCAGTCCATCGCCCGGAGGAAGTCAGCCCCAGCATTTT,CASSPSPGGSQPQHF
NA,TRBJ1-2,TRBV5-4,few,TGTGCCAGCAGCTTGGCCATTTTTGGCTACACCTTC,CASSLAIFGYTF